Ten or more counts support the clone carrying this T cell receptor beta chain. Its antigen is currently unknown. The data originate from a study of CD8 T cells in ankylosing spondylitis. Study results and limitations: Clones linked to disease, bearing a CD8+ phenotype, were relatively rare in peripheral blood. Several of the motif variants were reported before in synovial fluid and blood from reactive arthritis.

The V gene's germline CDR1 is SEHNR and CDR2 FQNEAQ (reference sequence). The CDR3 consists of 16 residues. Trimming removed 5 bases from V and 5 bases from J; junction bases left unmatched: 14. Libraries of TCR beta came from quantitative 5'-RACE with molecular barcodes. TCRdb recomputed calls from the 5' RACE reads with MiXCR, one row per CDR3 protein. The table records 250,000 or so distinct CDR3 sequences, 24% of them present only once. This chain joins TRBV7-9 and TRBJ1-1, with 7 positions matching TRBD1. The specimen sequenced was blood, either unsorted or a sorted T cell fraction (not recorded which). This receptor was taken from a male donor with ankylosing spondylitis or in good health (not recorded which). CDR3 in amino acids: CASSPWTGSSGTEAFF. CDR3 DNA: TGTGCCAGCAGCCCCTGGACAGGCTCCTCGGGGACTGAAGCTTTCTTT.